Listed below are T cell receptor beta chains from one sample, sequenced in a study of T cells after yellow fever vaccination. One entry per CDR3 protein results from TCRdb running MiXCR on the 5' RACE reads. The data contain about 310,000 distinct CDR3 sequences, around 4% of them singletons. The sequenced sample was PBMCs, obtained on the day of the yellow fever booster vaccination. The receptors here all came from a man aged 18 to 29 who received the YFV17D yellow fever vaccine. The CDR3 runs from the conserved cysteine through the conserved F or W.

j_call	v_call	cdr3_aa
TRBJ1-1	TRBV19	CASSISPYKNTEAFF
TRBJ2-2	TRBV4-3	CASSQDRLAGGRELFF
TRBJ2-7	TRBV20-1	CSASKGLRGYEQYF
TRBJ2-2	TRBV7-2	CASRWTANTGELFF
TRBJ1-4	TRBV20-1	CSARGGGSEKLFF
TRBJ2-5	TRBV6-2/TRBV6-3	CASSYSLARETQYF
TRBJ2-3	TRBV5-1	CASSLGGVGSGTDTQYF
TRBJ2-6	TRBV4-3	CASSQDWSGGANGANVLTF
TRBJ1-2	TRBV29-1	CSARSGPHRGPQSGYTF
TRBJ1-2	TRBV20-1	CSASPRWGGGYTF